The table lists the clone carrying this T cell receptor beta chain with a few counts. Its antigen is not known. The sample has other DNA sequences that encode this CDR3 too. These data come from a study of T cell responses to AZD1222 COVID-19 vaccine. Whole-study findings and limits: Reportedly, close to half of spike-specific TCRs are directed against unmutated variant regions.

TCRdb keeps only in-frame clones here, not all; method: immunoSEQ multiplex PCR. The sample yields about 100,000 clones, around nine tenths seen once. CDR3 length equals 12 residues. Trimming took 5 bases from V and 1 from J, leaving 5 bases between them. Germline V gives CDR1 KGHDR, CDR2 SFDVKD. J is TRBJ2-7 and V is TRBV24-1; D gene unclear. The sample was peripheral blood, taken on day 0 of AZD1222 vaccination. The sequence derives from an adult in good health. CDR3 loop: CATSGGSYEQYF. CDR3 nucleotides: TGTGCCACCAGTGGTGGGTCCTACGAGCAGTACTTC.